The subject of this entry is one TCR beta chain. The antigen is not known. After constant-region reverse-primer amplification, full-length variable regions underwent semi-nested PCR with Nested Universal Primer A. MiXCR, run by TCRdb on the 5' RACE reads, gives a single entry per CDR3 protein. The sample yields about 61,000 distinct CDR3 sequences, roughly 30% seen once. General study points: Tumor-infiltrating Treg TCR alpha and beta sequences overlapped most with tumor naive CD4+ T cells, then blood naive.

V was trimmed by 8 bases and J by 8 bases, leaving 16 bases between them. The CDR3 extends over 13 amino acids. V usage is TRBV12-3 or TRBV12-4 and J usage is TRBJ2-1; no reliable D call. The TCR sequence derives from a female donor with breast cancer. Sequenced sample: tumor-infiltrating naive CD4+ T cells sorted from the breast tumor. Subset: naive CD4+ T cells, CD4+CD45RA+CD25-. CDR3 DNA: TGTGCCAGCGCGATCGATATAGGAGATGAGCAGTTCTTC. Translation: CASAIDIGDEQFF.